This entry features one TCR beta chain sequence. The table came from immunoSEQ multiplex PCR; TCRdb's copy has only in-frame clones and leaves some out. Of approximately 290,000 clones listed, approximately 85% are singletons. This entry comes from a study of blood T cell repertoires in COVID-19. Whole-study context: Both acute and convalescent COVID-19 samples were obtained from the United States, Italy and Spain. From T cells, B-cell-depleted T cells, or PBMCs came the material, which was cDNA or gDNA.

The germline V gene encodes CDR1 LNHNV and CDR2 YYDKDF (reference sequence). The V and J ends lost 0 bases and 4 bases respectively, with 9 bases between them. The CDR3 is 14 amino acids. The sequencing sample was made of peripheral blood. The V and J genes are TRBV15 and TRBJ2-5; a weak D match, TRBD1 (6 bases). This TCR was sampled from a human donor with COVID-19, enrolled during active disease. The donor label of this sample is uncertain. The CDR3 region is CATSRDQGRETQYF. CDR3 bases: TGTGCCACCAGCAGAGATCAGGGGAGAGAGACCCAGTACTTC.